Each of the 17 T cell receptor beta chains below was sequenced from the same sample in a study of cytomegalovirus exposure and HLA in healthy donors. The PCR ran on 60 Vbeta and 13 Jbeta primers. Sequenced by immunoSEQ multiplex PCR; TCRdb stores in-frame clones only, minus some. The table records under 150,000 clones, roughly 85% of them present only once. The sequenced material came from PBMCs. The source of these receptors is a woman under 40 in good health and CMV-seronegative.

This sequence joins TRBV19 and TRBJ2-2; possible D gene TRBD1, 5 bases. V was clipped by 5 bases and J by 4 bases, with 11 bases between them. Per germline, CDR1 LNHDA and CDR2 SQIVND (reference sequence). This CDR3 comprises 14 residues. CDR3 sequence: CASSVTVSTGELFF. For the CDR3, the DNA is TGTGCCAGTAGTGTGACAGTATCCACCGGGGAGCTGTTTTTT.

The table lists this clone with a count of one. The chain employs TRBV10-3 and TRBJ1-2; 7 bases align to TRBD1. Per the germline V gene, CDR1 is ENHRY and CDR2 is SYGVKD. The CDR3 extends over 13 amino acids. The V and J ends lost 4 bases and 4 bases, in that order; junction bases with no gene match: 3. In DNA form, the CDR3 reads TGTGCCATCAGTGTTGACAGGGTCTATGGCTACACCTTC. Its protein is CAISVDRVYGYTF.

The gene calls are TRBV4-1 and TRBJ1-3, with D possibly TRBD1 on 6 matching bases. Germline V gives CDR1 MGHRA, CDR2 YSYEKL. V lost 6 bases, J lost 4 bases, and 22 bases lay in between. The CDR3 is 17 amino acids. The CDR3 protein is CASSSRMTGTSGNTIYF. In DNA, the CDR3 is TGCGCCAGCAGTTCAAGGATGACCGGGACATCAGGAAACACCATATATTTT.

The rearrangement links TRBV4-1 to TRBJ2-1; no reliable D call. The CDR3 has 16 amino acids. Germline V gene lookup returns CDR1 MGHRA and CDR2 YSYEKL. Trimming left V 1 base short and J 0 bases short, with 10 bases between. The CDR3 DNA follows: TGCGCCAGCAGCCAAGGAGAACGCAACTCCTACAATGAGCAGTTCTTC. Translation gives CASSQGERNSYNEQFF.

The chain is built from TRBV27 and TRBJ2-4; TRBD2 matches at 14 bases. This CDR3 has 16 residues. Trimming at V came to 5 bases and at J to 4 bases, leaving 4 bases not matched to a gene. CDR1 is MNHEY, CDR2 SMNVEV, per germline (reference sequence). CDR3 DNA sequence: TGTGCCAGCAGTACCGGGACTAGCGGGGGAAAAAACATTCAGTACTTC. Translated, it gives CASSTGTSGGKNIQYF.

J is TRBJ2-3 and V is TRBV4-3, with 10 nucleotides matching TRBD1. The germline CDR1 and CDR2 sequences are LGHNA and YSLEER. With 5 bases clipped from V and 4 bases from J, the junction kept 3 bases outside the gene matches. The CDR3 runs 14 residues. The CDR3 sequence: CASSSGQGADTQYF. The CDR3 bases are TGCGCCAGCAGCTCTGGACAGGGGGCAGATACGCAGTATTTT.

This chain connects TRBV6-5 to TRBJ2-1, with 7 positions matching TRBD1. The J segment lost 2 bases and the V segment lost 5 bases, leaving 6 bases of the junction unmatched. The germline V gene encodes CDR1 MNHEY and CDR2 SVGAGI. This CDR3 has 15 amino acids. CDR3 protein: CASSQRGRPYNEQFF. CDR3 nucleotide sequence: TGTGCCAGCAGTCAGAGGGGGCGCCCCTACAATGAGCAGTTCTTC.

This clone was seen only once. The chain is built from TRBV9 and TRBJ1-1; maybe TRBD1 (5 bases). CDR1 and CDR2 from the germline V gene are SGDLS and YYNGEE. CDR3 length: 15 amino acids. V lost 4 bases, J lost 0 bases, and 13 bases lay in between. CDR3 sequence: CASSPQNRLNTEAFF. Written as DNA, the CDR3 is TGTGCCAGCAGCCCCCAGAACAGGTTGAACACTGAAGCTTTCTTT.

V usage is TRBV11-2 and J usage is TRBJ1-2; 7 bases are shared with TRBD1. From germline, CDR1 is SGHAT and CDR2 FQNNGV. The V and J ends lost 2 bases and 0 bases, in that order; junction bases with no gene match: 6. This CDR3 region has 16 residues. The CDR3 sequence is CASSLRGQSANYGYTF. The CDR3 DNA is TGTGCCAGCAGCTTAAGGGGGCAGTCAGCTAACTATGGCTACACCTTC.

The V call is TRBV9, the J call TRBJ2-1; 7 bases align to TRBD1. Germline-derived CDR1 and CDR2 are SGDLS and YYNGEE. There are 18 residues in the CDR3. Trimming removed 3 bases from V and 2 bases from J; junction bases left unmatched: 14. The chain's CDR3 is CASSGGAATGDTYNEQFF. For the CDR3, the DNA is TGTGCCAGCAGCGGAGGGGCCGCAACAGGGGACACCTACAATGAGCAGTTCTTC.

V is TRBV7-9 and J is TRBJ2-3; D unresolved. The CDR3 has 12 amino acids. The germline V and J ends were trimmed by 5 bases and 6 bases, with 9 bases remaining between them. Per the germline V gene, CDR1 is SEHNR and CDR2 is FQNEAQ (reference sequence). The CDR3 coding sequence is TGTGCCAGCAGCCCCAGGCCGGATACGCAGTATTTT. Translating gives CASSPRPDTQYF.

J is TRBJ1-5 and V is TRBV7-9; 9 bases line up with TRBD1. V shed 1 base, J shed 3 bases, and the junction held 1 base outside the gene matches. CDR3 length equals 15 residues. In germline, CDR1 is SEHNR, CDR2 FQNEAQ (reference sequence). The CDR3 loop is CASSLGTGVNQPQHF. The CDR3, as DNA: TGTGCCAGCAGCTTAGGGACAGGGGTCAATCAGCCCCAGCATTTT.

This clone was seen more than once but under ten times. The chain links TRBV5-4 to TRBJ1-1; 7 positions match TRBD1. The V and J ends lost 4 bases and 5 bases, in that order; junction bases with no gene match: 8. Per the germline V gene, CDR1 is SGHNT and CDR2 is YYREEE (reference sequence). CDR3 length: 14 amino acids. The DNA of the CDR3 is TGTGCCAGCAGCCCCCCGGACAGGAAAACTGAAGCTTTCTTT. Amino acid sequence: CASSPPDRKTEAFF. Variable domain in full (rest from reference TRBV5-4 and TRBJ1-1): ETGVTQSPTHLIKTRGQQVTLRCSSQSGHNTVSWYQQALGQGPQFIFQYYREEENGRGNFPPRFSGLQFPNYSSELNVNALELDDSALYLCASSPPDRKTEAFFGQGTRLTVV.

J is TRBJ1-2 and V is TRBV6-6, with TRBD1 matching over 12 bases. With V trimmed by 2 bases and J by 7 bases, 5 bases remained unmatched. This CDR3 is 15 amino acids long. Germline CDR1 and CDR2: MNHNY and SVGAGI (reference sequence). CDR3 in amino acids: CASSYVGQGAAGYTF. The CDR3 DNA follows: TGTGCCAGCAGTTACGTGGGACAGGGGGCGGCTGGCTACACCTTC.

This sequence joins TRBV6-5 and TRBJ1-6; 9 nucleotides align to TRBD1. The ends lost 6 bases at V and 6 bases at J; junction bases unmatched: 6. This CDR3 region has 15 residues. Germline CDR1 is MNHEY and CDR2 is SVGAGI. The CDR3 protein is CASSRTGGGNSPLHF. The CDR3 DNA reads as TGTGCCAGCAGCCGTACAGGGGGCGGTAATTCACCCCTCCACTTT.

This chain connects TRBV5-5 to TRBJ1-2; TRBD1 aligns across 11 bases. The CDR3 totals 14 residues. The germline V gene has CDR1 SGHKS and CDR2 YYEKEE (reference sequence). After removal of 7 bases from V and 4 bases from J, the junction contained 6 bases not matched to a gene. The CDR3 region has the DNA TGTGCCAGCGCCCCCGGACAGGGGGCCTATGGCTACACCTTC. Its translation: CASAPGQGAYGYTF.

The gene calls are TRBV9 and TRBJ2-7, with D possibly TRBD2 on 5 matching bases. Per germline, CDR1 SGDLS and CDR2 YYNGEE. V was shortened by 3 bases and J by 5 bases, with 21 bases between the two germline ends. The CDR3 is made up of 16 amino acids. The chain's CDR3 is CASSAQVEVGSNEQYF. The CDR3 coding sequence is TGTGCCAGCAGCGCCCAGGTGGAGGTAGGGTCCAACGAGCAGTACTTC.